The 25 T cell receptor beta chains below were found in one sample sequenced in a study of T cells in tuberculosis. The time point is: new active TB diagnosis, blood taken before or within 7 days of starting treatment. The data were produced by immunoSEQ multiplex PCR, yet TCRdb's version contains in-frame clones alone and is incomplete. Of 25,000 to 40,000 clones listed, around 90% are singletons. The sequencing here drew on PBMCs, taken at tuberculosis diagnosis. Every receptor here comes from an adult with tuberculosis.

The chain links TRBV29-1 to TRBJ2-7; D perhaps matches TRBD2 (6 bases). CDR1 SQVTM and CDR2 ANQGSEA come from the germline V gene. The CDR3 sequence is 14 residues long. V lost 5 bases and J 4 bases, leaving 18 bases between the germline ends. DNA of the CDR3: TGCAGCGTTTCGGTCGGGGCAGGGACTTACGAGCAGTACTTC. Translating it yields CSVSVGAGTYEQYF.

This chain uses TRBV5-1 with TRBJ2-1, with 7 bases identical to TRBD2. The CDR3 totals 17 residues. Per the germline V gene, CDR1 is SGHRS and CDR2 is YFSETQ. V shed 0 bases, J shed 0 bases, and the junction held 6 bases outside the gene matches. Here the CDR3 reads CASSLEVAGSSYNEQFF. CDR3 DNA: TGCGCCAGCAGCTTGGAGGTAGCGGGCAGCTCCTACAATGAGCAGTTCTTC.

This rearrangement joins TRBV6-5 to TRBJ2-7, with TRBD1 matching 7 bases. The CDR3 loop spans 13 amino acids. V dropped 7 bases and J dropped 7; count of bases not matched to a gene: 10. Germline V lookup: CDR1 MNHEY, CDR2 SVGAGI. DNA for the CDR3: TGTGCCAGCACTGTACCGTTCAGGGGGGAGCAGTACTTC. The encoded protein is CASTVPFRGEQYF.

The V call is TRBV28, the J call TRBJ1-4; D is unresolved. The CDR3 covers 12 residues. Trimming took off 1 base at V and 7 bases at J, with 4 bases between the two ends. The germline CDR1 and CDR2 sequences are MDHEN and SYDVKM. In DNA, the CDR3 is TGTGCCAGCAGTTTATCGGGTGAAAAACTGTTTTTT. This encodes CASSLSGEKLFF.

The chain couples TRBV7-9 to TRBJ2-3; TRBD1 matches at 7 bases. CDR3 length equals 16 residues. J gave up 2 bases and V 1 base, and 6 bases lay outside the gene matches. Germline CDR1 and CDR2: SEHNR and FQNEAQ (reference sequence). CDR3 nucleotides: TGTGCCAGCAGCTTAGGTGGGACAGCCCTCACAGATACGCAGTATTTT. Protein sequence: CASSLGGTALTDTQYF.

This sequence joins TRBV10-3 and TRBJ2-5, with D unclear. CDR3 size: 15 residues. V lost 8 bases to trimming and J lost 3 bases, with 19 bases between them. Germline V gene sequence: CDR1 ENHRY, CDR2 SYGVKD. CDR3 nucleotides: TGTGCCATCCGCCCCACGGCGGCCGGAAAAGAGACCCAGTACTTC. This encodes CAIRPTAAGKETQYF.

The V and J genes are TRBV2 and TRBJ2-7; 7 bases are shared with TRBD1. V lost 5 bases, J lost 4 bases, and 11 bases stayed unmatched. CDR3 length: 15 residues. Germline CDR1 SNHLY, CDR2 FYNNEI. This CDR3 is CASSQGQILSYEQYF. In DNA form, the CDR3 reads TGTGCCAGCAGTCAGGGACAGATTCTCTCTTACGAGCAGTACTTC.

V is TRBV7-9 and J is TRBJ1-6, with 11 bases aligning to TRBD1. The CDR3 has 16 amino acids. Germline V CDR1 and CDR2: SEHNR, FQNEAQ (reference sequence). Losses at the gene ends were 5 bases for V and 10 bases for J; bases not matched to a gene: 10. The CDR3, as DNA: TGTGCCAGCAGCCAATGGGACAGGGGGAAAGGGTCACCCCTCCACTTT. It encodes CASSQWDRGKGSPLHF.

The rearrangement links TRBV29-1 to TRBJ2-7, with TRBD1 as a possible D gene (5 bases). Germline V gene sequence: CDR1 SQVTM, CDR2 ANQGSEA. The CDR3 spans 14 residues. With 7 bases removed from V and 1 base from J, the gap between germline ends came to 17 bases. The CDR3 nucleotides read TGCAGCGCATACCTCAGGGATAGGTCCTACGAGCAGTACTTC. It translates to CSAYLRDRSYEQYF.

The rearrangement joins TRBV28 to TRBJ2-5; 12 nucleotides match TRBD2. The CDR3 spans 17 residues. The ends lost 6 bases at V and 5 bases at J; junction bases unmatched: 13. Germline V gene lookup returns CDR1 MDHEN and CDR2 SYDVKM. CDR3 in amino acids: CASSPSPSSGRGETQYF. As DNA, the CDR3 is TGTGCCAGCAGCCCAAGCCCTTCTAGCGGGAGGGGGGAGACCCAGTACTTC.

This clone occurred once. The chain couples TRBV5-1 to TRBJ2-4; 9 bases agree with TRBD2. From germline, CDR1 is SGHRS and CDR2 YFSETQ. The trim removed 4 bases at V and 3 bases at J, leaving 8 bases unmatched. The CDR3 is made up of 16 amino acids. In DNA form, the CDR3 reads TGCGCCAGCAGCACGGGGACTAGCCGGGGCAAAAACATTCAGTACTTC. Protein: CASSTGTSRGKNIQYF.

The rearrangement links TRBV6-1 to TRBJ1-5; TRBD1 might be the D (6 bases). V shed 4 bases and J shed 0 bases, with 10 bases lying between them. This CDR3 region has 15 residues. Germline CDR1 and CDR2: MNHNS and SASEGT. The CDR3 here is CASSAGVGSNQPQHF. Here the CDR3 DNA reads TGTGCCAGCAGTGCAGGGGTTGGTAGCAATCAGCCCCAGCATTTT.

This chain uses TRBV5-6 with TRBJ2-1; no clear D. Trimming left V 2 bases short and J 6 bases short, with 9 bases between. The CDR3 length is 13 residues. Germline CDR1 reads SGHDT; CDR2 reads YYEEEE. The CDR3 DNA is TGTGCCAGCAGCTTCGGCGGTGCCAATGAGCAGTTCTTC. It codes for CASSFGGANEQFF.

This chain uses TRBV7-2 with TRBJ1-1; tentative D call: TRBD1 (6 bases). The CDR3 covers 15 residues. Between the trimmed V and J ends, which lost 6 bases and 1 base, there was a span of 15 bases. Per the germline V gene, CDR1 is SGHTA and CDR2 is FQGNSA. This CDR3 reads CASRLQGLGNTEAFF. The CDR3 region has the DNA TGTGCCAGCAGGTTACAGGGTCTGGGGAACACTGAAGCTTTCTTT.

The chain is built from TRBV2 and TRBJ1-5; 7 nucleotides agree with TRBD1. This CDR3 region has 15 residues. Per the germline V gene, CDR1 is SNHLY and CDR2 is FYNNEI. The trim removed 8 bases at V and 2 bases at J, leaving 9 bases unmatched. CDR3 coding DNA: TGTGCCAGCGGTTCCCGGACAGGAGGCAATCAGCCCCAGCATTTT. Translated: CASGSRTGGNQPQHF.

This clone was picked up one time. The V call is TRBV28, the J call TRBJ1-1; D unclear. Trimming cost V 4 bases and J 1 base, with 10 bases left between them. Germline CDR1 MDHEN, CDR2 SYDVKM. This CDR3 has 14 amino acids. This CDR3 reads CASSSGAANTEAFF. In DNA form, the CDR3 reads TGTGCCAGCAGTTCCGGAGCGGCGAACACTGAAGCTTTCTTT. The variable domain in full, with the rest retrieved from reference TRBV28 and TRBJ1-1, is DVKVTQSSRYLVKRTGEKVFLECVQDMDHENMFWYRQDPGLGLRLIYFSYDVKMKEKGDIPEGYSVSREKKERFSLILESASTNQTSMYLCASSSGAANTEAFFGQGTRLTVV.

The CDR3 coding sequence is TGTGCCAGCAGCTTAGCTGGGCAGGGTATCGATCAGCCCCAGCATTTT. Protein sequence: CASSLAGQGIDQPQHF. The chain couples TRBV7-4 to TRBJ1-5; D may be TRBD1 (5 bases). CDR1 and CDR2 from the germline V gene are SGHVT and SQSDAQ. The CDR3 spans 16 residues. V was clipped by 0 bases and J by 5 bases, with 14 bases between them.

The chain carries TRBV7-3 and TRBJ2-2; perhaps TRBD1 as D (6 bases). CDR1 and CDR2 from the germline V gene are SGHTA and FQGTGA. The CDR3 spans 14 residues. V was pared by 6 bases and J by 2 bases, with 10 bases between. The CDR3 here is CASRTGKNTGELFF. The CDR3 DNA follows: TGTGCCAGCAGGACAGGCAAAAACACCGGGGAGCTGTTTTTT.

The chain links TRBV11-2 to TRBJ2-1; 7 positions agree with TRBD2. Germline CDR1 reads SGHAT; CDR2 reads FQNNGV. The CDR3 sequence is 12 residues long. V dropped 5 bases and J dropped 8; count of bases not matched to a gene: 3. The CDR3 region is CASSAGVYEQFF. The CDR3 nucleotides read TGTGCCAGCAGCGCGGGGGTATATGAGCAGTTCTTC.

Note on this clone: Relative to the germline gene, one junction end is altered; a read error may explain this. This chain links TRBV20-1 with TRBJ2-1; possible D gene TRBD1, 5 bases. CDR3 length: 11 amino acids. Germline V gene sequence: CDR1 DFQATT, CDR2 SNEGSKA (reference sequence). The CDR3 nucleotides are TGCAGTGCCAGGGTTAGTCAGCTACCGGTCTTC. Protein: CSARVSQLPVF.

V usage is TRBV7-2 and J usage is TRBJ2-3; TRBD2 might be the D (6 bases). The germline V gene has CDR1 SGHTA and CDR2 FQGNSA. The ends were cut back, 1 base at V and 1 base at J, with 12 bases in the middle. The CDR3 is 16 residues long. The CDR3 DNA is TGTGCCAGCAGCTTAGGGCCGGGACTCGGCACAGATACGCAGTATTTT. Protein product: CASSLGPGLGTDTQYF. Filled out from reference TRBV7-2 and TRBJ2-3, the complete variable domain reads GAGVSQSPSNKVTEKGKDVELRCDPISGHTALYWYRQSLGQGLEFLIYFQGNSAPDKSGLPSDRFSAERTGGSVSTLTIQRTQQEDSAVYLCASSLGPGLGTDTQYFGPGTRLTVL.

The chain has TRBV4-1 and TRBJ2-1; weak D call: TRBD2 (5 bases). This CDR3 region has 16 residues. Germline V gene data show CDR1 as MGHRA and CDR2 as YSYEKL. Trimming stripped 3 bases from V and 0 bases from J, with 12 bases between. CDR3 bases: TGCGCCAGCAGCCATGGGAGCGGAGACTCCTACAATGAGCAGTTCTTC. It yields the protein CASSHGSGDSYNEQFF.

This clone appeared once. The CDR3 DNA sequence: TGTGCCAGCAGTGTCGACAGGGTCGGTGTTGAAGCCGGGGAGCTGTTTTTT. It encodes CASSVDRVGVEAGELFF. The rearrangement joins TRBV2 to TRBJ2-2; TRBD1 aligns across 7 bases. The germline V gene has CDR1 SNHLY and CDR2 FYNNEI. V dropped 4 bases and J dropped 6; count of bases not matched to a gene: 14. CDR3 length equals 17 residues.

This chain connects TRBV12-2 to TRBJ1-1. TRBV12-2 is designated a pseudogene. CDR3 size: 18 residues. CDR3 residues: CASRLFCLAIGKDTEAFF. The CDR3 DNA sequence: TGTGCAAGTCGCTTATTTTGTTTAGCGATCGGAAAGGACACTGAAGCTTTCTTT.

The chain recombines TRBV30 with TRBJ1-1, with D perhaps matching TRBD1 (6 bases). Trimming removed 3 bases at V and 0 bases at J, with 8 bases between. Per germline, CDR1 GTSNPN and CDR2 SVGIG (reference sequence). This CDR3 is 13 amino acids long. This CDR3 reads CAWRDSLNTEAFF. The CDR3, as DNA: TGTGCCTGGAGGGACAGCTTGAACACTGAAGCTTTCTTT.